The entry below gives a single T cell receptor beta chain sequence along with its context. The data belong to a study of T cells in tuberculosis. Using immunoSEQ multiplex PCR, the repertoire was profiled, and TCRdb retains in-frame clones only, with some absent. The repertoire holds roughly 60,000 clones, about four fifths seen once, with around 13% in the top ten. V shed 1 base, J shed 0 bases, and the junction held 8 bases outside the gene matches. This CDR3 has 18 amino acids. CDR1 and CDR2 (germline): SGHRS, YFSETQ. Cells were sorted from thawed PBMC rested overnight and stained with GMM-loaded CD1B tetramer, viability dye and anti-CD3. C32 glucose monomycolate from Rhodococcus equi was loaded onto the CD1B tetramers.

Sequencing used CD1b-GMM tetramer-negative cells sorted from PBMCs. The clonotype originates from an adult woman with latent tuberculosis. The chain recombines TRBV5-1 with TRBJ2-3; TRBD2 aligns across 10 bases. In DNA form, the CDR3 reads TGCGCCAGCAGCTTGAGATGGACTAGCGGACGAAGCACAGATACGCAGTATTTT. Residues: CASSLRWTSGRSTDTQYF.